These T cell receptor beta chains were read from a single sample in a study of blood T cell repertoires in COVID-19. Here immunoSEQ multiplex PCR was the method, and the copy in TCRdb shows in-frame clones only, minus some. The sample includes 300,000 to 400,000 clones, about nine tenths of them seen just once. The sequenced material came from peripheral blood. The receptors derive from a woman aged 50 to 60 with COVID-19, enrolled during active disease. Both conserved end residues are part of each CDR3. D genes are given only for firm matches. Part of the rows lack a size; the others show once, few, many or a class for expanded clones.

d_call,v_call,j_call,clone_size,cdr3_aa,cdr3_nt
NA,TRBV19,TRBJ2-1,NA,CASSIDRGMGYNEQFF,TGTGCCAGTAGTATAGACCGGGGGATGGGCTACAATGAGCAGTTCTTC
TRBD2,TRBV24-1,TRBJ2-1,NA,CATSATTSGRVNEQFF,TGTGCCACCAGCGCTACGACTAGCGGGAGGGTTAATGAGCAGTTCTTC
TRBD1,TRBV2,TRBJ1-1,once,CASRTGQENTEAFF,TGTGCCAGCAGGACAGGACAGGAGAACACTGAAGCTTTCTTT
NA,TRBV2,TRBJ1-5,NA,CASSEALLRPGKQNSNQPQHF,TGTGCCAGCAGTGAAGCGCTTCTGAGGCCAGGGAAACAAAATAGCAATCAGCCCCAGCATTTT
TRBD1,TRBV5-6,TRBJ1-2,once,CASSLRGQALRGYTF,TGTGCCAGCAGCTTGCGGGGACAGGCCCTTCGTGGCTACACCTTC
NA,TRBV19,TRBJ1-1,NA,CASSISTANTEAFF,TGTGCCAGTAGTATAAGTACAGCGAACACTGAAGCTTTCTTT
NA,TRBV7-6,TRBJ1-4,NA,CASSLGPETPRKLFF,TGTGCCAGCAGCTTAGGTCCCGAGACCCCTAGAAAACTGTTTTTT
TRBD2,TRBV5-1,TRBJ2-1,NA,CASSIGLADPTYNEQFF,TGCGCCAGCAGCATCGGACTAGCGGACCCTACCTACAATGAGCAGTTCTTC
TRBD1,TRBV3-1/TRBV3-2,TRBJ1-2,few,CASSHGDSRGYTF,TGTGCCAGCAGCCATGGGGACAGTCGAGGCTACACCTTC
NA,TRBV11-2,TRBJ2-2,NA,CASSPSNTGELFF,TGTGCCAGCAGCCCCAGTAACACCGGGGAGCTGTTTTTT
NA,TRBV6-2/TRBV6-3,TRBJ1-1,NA,CASSDRRYTNTEAFF,TGTGCCAGCAGTGACAGGAGATACACGAACACTGAAGCTTTCTTT
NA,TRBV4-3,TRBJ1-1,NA,CASSQGNRETEAFF,TGCGCCAGCAGCCAAGGAAATAGGGAGACTGAAGCTTTCTTT
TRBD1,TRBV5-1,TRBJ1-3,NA,CASSLGTGGSSGNTIYF,TGCGCCAGCAGCTTGGGGACAGGGGGGTCGTCTGGAAACACCATATATTTT
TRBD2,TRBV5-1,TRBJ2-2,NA,CASSFQSGRSTGELFF,TGCGCCAGCAGCTTCCAAAGCGGGAGAAGTACCGGGGAGCTGTTTTTT
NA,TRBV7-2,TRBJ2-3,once,CASSPFGSGTDTQYF,TGTGCCAGCAGCCCTTTCGGAAGCGGCACAGATACGCAGTATTTT
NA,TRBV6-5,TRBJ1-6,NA,CASSYSKPNSPLHF,TGTGCCAGCAGTTACTCTAAGCCCAATTCACCCCTCCACTTT
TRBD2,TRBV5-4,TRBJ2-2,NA,CASRLEGSGRANGELFF,TGTGCCAGCAGACTGGAAGGTAGCGGGAGGGCTAACGGGGAGCTGTTTTTT
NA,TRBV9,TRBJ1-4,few,CASSVGAGDSFEKLFF,TGTGCCAGCAGCGTAGGGGCAGGGGATTCTTTCGAAAAACTGTTTTTT
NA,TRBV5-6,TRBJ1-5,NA,CASSTMTALNQPQHF,TGTGCCAGCAGCACCATGACAGCTTTAAATCAGCCCCAGCATTTT
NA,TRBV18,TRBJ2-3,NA,CASSPGSTDTQYF,TGTGCCAGCTCACCGGGCAGCACAGATACGCAGTATTTT
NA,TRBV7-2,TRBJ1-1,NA,CASSFAGALNTEAFF,TGTGCCAGCAGCTTCGCAGGGGCCTTAAACACTGAAGCTTTCTTT
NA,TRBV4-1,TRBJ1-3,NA,CASSQPTWSGNTIYF,TGCGCCAGCAGCCAACCTACTTGGTCTGGAAACACCATATATTTT
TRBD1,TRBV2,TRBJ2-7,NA,CASSEAVTGDGEQYF,TGTGCCAGCAGTGAAGCGGTGACAGGGGACGGCGAGCAGTACTTC
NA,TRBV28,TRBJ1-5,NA,CASSSGQSNQPQHF,TGTGCCAGCAGTTCCGGACAGAGCAATCAGCCCCAGCATTTT
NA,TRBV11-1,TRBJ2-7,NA,CASSRKDSQEDYEQYF,TGTGCCAGCAGCCGAAAGGACAGCCAGGAAGACTACGAGCAGTACTTC
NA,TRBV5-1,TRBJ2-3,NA,CASSHLAEADTQYF,TGCGCCAGCAGCCACCTAGCCGAGGCAGATACGCAGTATTTT
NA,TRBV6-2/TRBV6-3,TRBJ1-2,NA,CASSYDTIGYGYTF,TGTGCCAGCAGTTACGACACCATTGGCTATGGCTACACCTTC
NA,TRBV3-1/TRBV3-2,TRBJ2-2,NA,CASSQGFLNTGELFF,TGTGCCAGCAGCCAAGGCTTCCTAAACACCGGGGAGCTGTTTTTT
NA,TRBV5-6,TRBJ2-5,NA,CASRVWLGRTQETQYF,TGTGCCAGCAGGGTTTGGTTAGGTCGGACACAAGAGACCCAGTACTTC
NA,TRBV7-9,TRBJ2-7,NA,CASSLGPDEQYF,TGTGCCAGCAGCTTAGGTCCAGACGAGCAGTACTTC
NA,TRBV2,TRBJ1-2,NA,CASSETGNYGYTF,TGTGCCAGCAGTGAAACGGGTAACTATGGCTACACCTTC
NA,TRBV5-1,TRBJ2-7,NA,CASSRGGFERALREQYF,TGCGCCAGCAGCCGGGGTGGGTTCGAGAGGGCCCTGCGGGAGCAGTACTTC
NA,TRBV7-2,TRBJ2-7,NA,CASSPPGEYEQYF,TGTGCCAGCAGCCCCCCTGGAGAGTACGAGCAGTACTTC
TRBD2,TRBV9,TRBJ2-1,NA,CASSPRTSGRALDSYNEQFF,TGTGCCAGCAGCCCTCGGACTAGCGGGAGGGCCTTAGACTCCTACAATGAGCAGTTCTTC
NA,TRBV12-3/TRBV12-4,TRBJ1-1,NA,CASSFRGNTEAFF,TGTGCCAGCAGTTTTCGGGGGAACACTGAAGCTTTCTTT
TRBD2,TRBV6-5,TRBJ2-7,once,CASSYALSGGPGEQYF,TGTGCCAGCAGTTACGCCTTGTCGGGAGGGCCAGGGGAGCAGTACTTC
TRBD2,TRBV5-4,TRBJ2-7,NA,CASSLGQRGTYEQYF,TGTGCCAGCAGCTTGGGGCAGCGGGGCACCTACGAGCAGTACTTC
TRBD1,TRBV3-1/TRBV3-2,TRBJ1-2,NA,CASSQSTGAIYGYTF,TGTGCCAGCAGCCAATCTACAGGGGCCATCTATGGCTACACCTTC
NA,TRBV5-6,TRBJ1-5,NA,CASSPGGGAVDQPQHF,TGTGCCAGCAGCCCGGGAGGGGGGGCGGTGGATCAGCCCCAGCATTTT
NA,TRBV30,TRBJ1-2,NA,CAWSLRVDGYTF,TGTGCCTGGAGCCTCAGGGTGGATGGCTACACCTTC
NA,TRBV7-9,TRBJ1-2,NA,CASSLEGAGYTF,TGTGCCAGCAGCTTAGAAGGGGCTGGCTACACCTTC
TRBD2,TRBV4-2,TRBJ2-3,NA,CASSQNLLLSGRADTQYF,TGTGCCAGCAGCCAAAACCTACTCCTTAGCGGGAGGGCAGATACGCAGTATTTT
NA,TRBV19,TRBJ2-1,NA,CASRGRIRYNEQFF,TGTGCCAGTCGAGGGCGGATACGCTACAATGAGCAGTTCTTC
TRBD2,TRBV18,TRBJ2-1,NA,CASSPLAGEYNEQFF,TGTGCCAGCTCCCCACTAGCGGGAGAATACAATGAGCAGTTCTTC
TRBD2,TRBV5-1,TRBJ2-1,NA,CASGKRLAAYNEQFF,TGCGCCAGCGGGAAACGACTAGCGGCCTACAATGAGCAGTTCTTC
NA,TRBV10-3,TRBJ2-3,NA,CAISDAEFRPSQYF,TGTGCCATCAGTGATGCGGAGTTCCGACCATCGCAGTATTTT
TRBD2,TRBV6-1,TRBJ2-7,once,CASSENQGTSDHF,TGTGCCAGCAGTGAAAATCAAGGTACTAGCGACCACTTC
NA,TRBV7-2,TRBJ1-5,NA,CASSLVGVGNQPQHF,TGTGCCAGCAGCTTAGTCGGGGTGGGCAATCAGCCCCAGCATTTT
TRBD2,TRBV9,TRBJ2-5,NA,CASSVAAGAGGETQYF,TGTGCCAGCAGCGTAGCGGCGGGAGCGGGGGGGGAGACCCAGTACTTC
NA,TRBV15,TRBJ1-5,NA,CATSAGGGLGNQPQHF,TGTGCCACCAGCGCCGGGGGAGGGCTGGGCAATCAGCCCCAGCATTTT
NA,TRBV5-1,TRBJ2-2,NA,CASSLFGSLEGGELFF,TGCGCCAGCAGCTTGTTTGGCTCCCTAGAGGGCGGGGAGCTGTTTTTT
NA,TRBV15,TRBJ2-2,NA,CATSFLRGRTGELFF,TGTGCCACCAGCTTCCTGCGGGGCAGGACCGGGGAGCTGTTTTTT
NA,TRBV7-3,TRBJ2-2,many,CASSLTVAGPNTGELFF,TGTGCCAGCAGCTTAACTGTGGCGGGACCGAACACCGGGGAGCTGTTTTTT
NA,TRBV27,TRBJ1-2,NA,CASSTNGPYGYTF,TGTGCCAGCAGCACCAATGGCCCTTATGGCTACACCTTC
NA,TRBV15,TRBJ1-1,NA,CATSRGRDGIAFF,TGTGCCACCAGCAGAGGGCGGGACGGAATAGCTTTCTTT
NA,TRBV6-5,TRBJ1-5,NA,CASSPGGGGNQPQHF,TGTGCCAGCAGCCCGGGCGGGGGGGGGAATCAGCCCCAGCATTTT
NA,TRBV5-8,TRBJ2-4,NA,CASSFVGIGRGDIQYF,TGTGCCAGCAGCTTTGTCGGGATAGGCAGGGGGGACATTCAGTACTTC